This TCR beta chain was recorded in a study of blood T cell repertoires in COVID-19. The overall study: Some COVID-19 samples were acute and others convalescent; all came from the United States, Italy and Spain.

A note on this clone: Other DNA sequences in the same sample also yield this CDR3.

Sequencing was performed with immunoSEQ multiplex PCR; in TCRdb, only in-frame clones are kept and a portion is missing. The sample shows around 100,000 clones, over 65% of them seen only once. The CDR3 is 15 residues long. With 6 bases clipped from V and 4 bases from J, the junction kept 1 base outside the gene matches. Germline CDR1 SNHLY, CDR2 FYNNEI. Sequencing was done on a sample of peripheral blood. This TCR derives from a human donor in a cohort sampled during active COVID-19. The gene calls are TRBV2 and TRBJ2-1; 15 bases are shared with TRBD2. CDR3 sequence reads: CASRGLAGGYNEQFF. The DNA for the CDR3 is TGTGCCAGCAGAGGACTAGCGGGGGGGTACAATGAGCAGTTCTTC.